The clone carrying this TCR beta chain turned up a few times. Its antigen is still unknown. This sample is part of a study of early T cells in non-severe SARS-CoV-2 infection. Study-level background: The sequenced material was bulk RNA from unsorted whole blood, and its chains were unpaired. Overall study results and limits: There was a bias toward anti-spike CD8 responses in VDJdb matching, which missed private and CD4 specificities.

V lost 3 bases and J 0 bases, leaving 8 bases between the germline ends. CDR1 is KGHSH, CDR2 LQKENI, per germline. There are 14 residues in the CDR3. Individual cDNA molecules carried attached unique molecular identifiers. TCRdb analysed the 5' RACE reads with MiXCR anew, one entry per CDR3 protein. The sample carries about 130,000 distinct CDR3 sequences, 14% to 15% recorded once. V is TRBV18 and J is TRBJ1-1; possible D gene TRBD1, 5 bases. This sequence originates from an adult who was a healthcare worker with PCR-confirmed SARS-CoV-2 infection or an uninfected control (not recorded which). The specimen sequenced was whole blood. Here the CDR3 reads CASSPQGVNTEAFF. The CDR3 nucleotides read TGTGCCAGCTCACCGCAGGGAGTGAACACTGAAGCTTTCTTT.